This T cell receptor beta chain stems from a study of chemoradiotherapy in HPV16-positive cancers (dated by TCRdb to about 2022). Some background on the complete study: Using functional T-cell assays on cells from a couple of HPV16-positive patients, the researchers defined candidate HPV-specific T-cell clones and common TCR motifs. TCR repertoires from 86 patients with HPV-related cancers were then used to track the candidate HPV-specific TCRs and motifs. Whether T-cell immunity against the HPV oncoproteins E6 and E7 changes during chemoradiotherapy and whether survival is affected by this immunity were examined in the study. Results and caveats for the whole study, not just this receptor: Expansion of candidate HPV-specific clones and E7-related TCR motifs was observed in the tumor microenvironment during treatment, whereas no such expansion was observed for non-HPV-specific T cells. In HPV16-positive patients, expansion of HPV-responsive T cells during chemoradiotherapy was associated with improved recurrence-free survival. Only two HPV16-positive patients were used to derive the functional definition of HPV-specific T cells, and the survival association was reported for HPV16-positive patients.

Library generation was performed with the immunoSEQ multiplex PCR assay. TCRdb carries this immuneACCESS record with in-frame sequences only. Its versions omit some clonotypes, under half of them owing to an unresolved V gene in the studies checked, with the rest unexplained. The sample data list some 9,800 clones, and about 89% of these were observed just once. The ten biggest clones cover approximately 13% of the sample. Turning to this clone: What this receptor recognizes is not known. No base qualities exist here, and no much larger clone lies one base off it.

Repertoires were sampled repeatedly over the course of chemoradiotherapy so that clonal expansion in the tumor microenvironment could be followed. The clonotype originates from a human donor with HPV-associated anogenital cancer. The specimen was blood, collected from a patient who underwent chemoradiotherapy.

The CDR3 region reads CASSTGQAGNTIYF. The DNA is TGTGCCAGTAGCACCGGACAGGCTGGAAACACCATATATTTT. The chain is made from TRBV19 and TRBJ1-3; 7 middle bases align to TRBD1. The CDR3 has 14 amino acids, counting the end cysteine and phenylalanine. This entry keeps only the CDR3 DNA: 42 bases, framed from base 1. Here V drops 6 bases and J drops 2 bases, and the junction holds 4 bases not matched to any gene. CDR1 LNHDA and CDR2 SQIVND were looked up in the germline V gene (reference sequence). With the portions outside the CDR3 filled from the reference TRBV19 and TRBJ1-3 genes, the complete variable region becomes DGGITQSPKYLFRKEGQNVTLSCEQNLNHDAMYWYRQDPGQGLRLIYYSQIVNDFQKGDIAEGYSVSREKKESFPLTVTSAQKNPTAFYLCASSTGQAGNTIYFGEGSWLTVV.